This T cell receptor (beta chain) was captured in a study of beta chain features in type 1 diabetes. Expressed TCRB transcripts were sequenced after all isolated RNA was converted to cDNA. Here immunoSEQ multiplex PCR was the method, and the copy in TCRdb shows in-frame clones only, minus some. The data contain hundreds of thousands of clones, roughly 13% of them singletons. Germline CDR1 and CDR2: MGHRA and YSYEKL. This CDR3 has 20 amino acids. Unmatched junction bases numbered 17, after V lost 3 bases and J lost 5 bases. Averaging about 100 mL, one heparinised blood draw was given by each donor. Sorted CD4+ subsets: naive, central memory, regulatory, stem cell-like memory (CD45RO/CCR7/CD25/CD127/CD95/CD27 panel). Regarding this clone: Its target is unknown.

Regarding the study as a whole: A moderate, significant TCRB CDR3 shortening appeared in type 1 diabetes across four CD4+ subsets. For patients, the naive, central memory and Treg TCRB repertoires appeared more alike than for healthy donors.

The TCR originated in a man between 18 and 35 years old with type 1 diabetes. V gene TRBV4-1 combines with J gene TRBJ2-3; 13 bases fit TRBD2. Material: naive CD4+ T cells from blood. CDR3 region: CASSQKPGTSGGAEGDTQYF. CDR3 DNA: TGCGCCAGCAGCCAGAAGCCTGGAACTAGCGGGGGGGCGGAGGGAGATACGCAGTATTTT.